Presented here are 5 T cell receptor beta chains from one specimen sequenced in a study of technical replicates of blood from a handful of donors (dated by TCRdb to 2016 to 2017). Library method: the immunoSEQ multiplex PCR assay. TCRdb took this table from immuneACCESS and kept in-frame rearrangements with V and J called. Such tables lack part of the clones; where checked against another copy, unresolved V genes explain under half of the gap, and the rest is unexplained. The sample table holds 50,000 to 70,000 clones, of which roughly 95% were seen once. The ten largest make up 4.2% of the sample. Sample: PBMCs. These receptors were obtained from a human donor in good health. Some clones in this sample may be carry-over from other donors' samples.

The chain couples TRBV10-3 to TRBJ2-5; 7 bases fit TRBD1. The CDR3 has 12 amino acids. The V gene's germline CDR1 is ENHRY and CDR2 SYGVKD. Trimming removed 10 bases from V and 2 bases from J; junction bases left unmatched: 4. This CDR3 is CATGGQQETQYF. DNA for the CDR3: TGTGCCACTGGGGGACAGCAAGAGACCCAGTACTTC.

The chain combines TRBV4-3 with TRBJ2-7; TRBD1 matches at 7 bases. The CDR3 totals 13 residues. V shed 0 bases and J 9 bases; nucleotides not matched to a gene: 5. Germline CDR1 LGHNA, CDR2 YSLEER. CDR3 coding DNA: TGCGCCAGCAGCCAAGATAGTAGGGGGCGGCAGTACTTC. Translated: CASSQDSRGRQYF.

J is TRBJ1-1 and V is TRBV7-2; 8 bases are a match to TRBD1. V was pared by 5 bases and J by 5 bases, with 10 bases of the junction left unmatched. The CDR3 runs to 15 residues. Germline lookup yields CDR1 SGHTA and CDR2 FQGNSA. The CDR3: CASSPGPGGNTEAFF. CDR3 bases: TGTGCCAGCAGCCCCGGCCCAGGGGGCAATACTGAAGCTTTCTTT.

The chain is built from TRBV2 and TRBJ1-2, with TRBD1 matching over 9 bases. CDR3 length: 16 residues. Per the germline V gene, CDR1 is SNHLY and CDR2 is FYNNEI. V lost 6 bases and J lost 2; bases outside the gene matches: 10. The CDR3 protein is CASRSRDRVQNYGYTF. CDR3 nucleotide sequence: TGTGCCAGCAGGTCCCGGGACAGGGTACAGAACTATGGCTACACCTTC.

This chain connects TRBV5-1 to TRBJ1-1; possible D gene TRBD1, 5 bases. CDR1 is SGHRS, CDR2 YFSETQ, per germline. This CDR3 has 15 residues. V was cut by 0 bases and J by 0 bases, with 9 bases left in between. CDR3 sequence reads: CASSLEGALNTEAFF. In nucleotides, the CDR3 is TGCGCCAGCAGCTTGGAAGGGGCCCTGAACACTGAAGCTTTCTTT.